This TCR beta chain comes out of a study of T cell responses to AZD1222 COVID-19 vaccine. General study points: Just 5 to 7 AZD1222 recipients were seropositive at baseline. It should be noted that donors were predominantly white British and more often female, and clonal diversity was possibly underestimated. Breadth and depth of Spike-specific TCRs rose after two AZD1222 doses. Across spike, vaccine-associated CD4 TCRs were found, dominant at 160-218 and 743-854.

The CDR3 totals 13 residues. Germline CDR1 MNHEY, CDR2 SMNVEV (reference sequence). Trimming took off 6 bases at V and 3 bases at J, with 12 bases between the two ends. Sequencing was performed with immunoSEQ multiplex PCR; in TCRdb, only in-frame clones are kept and a portion is missing. The profile covers 90,000 to 120,000 clones, with around nine tenths appearing a single time and approximately 3% taken by the ten largest. With regard to this clone: The antigen is undetermined.

The chain carries TRBV27 and TRBJ2-7; D perhaps matches TRBD2 (5 bases). Sequenced here: peripheral blood, sampled 28 days after the second dose of the MenACWY control vaccine. The sequence derives from an adult who received the MenACWY meningococcal vaccine as a control. The CDR3 spells CASRTGSGYEQYF. CDR3 DNA: TGTGCCAGCAGGACGGGGTCTGGCTACGAGCAGTACTTC.